One and the same sample provided the 27 T cell receptor beta chains below, sequenced in a study of blood T cell repertoires in COVID-19. Produced via immunoSEQ multiplex PCR; TCRdb's table is partial and in-frame only. The sample has under 200,000 clones, 80% to 90% seen once. Input material: peripheral blood. Every receptor here comes from a man aged 35 to 55 who had recovered from COVID-19.

The V call is TRBV2, the J call TRBJ1-2; D perhaps matches TRBD1 (5 bases). V was trimmed by 10 bases and J by 8 bases, leaving 23 bases between them. Germline V gene sequence: CDR1 SNHLY, CDR2 FYNNEI. This CDR3 has 14 residues. The CDR3 is CATADSGGKRGYTF. CDR3 coding DNA: TGTGCCACCGCGGACTCGGGGGGGAAACGGGGCTACACCTTC. The full variable domain, rest sourced from reference TRBV2 and TRBJ1-2, is EPEVTQTPSHQVTQMGQEVILRCVPISNHLYFYWYRQILGQKVEFLVSFYNNEISEKSEIFDDQFSVERPDGSNFTLKIRSTKLEDSAMYFCATADSGGKRGYTFGSGTRLTVV.

The chain carries TRBV28 and TRBJ2-7; 7 bases line up with TRBD2. Germline loops: CDR1 MDHEN, CDR2 SYDVKM. V lost 6 bases and J lost 5; bases outside the gene matches: 13. The CDR3 has 15 residues. Written as DNA, the CDR3 is TGTGCCAGCAGCAGCTTGGCGGGAGATGCCCACGAGCAGTACTTC. It yields the protein CASSSLAGDAHEQYF.

The J gene is TRBJ1-3, the V gene TRBV19; TRBD1 is a possible D gene (6 bases). Trimming pared 6 bases from V and 0 bases from J, leaving 15 bases between. The CDR3 length is 16 residues. Germline values: CDR1 LNHDA, CDR2 SQIVND (reference sequence). DNA for the CDR3: TGTGCCAGTAGCGCGAATACACAGGGCTCTGGAAACACCATATATTTT. As protein: CASSANTQGSGNTIYF.

The chain employs TRBV4-1 and TRBJ2-7; 9 positions match TRBD2. The CDR3 spans 16 residues. Losses at the gene ends were 3 bases for V and 3 bases for J; bases not matched to a gene: 9. Germline assignment: CDR1 MGHRA and CDR2 YSYEKL. CDR3 residues: CASSHELAGPLYEQYF. DNA of the CDR3: TGCGCCAGCAGCCACGAACTAGCGGGCCCACTCTACGAGCAGTACTTC.

V usage is TRBV3-1 (or the pseudogene TRBV3-2) and J usage is TRBJ2-2; no reliable D call. The germline V gene has CDR1 LGHDT and CDR2 YNNKEL (reference sequence). The V gene lost 4 bases and the J gene lost 7 bases, with 4 bases spanning the gap. CDR3 length equals 11 residues. DNA for the CDR3: TGTGCCAGCAGCCCGGGCGGGGAGCTGTTTTTT. Translation gives CASSPGGELFF.

This clone was seen only once. The CDR3 DNA sequence: TGCGCCAGCAGCCAAGGGCCCGGGGGAACAGATACGCAGTATTTT. Encoded protein: CASSQGPGGTDTQYF. V usage is TRBV4-3 and J usage is TRBJ2-3, with D possibly matching TRBD2 (6 bases). Germline CDR1 and CDR2: LGHNA and YSLEER. This CDR3 region has 15 residues. Trimming stripped 1 base from V and 3 bases from J, with 11 bases between.

This chain joins TRBV4-3 and TRBJ2-2; the D is unclear. The CDR3 has 17 residues. The V end was cut by 0 bases, the J end by 4 bases, with 15 bases between. CDR1 is LGHNA and CDR2 is YSLEER in the germline V gene. DNA of the CDR3: TGCGCCAGCAGCCAAGATATGGTGGAGACGGTCACCGGGGAGCTGTTTTTT. Translated: CASSQDMVETVTGELFF.

This clone occurred a few times. This chain links TRBV5-1 with TRBJ1-2, with D uncertain. CDR3 length: 14 residues. Germline CDR1 is SGHRS and CDR2 is YFSETQ. V was cut by 2 bases and J by 5 bases, with 13 bases left in between. CDR3: CASSLRAGGYGYTF. CDR3 sequence (DNA): TGCGCCAGCAGCTTACGGGCAGGAGGGTATGGCTACACCTTC.

This clone was seen only a few times. The V call is TRBV2, the J call TRBJ2-7; 12 bases agree with TRBD2. Germline loops: CDR1 SNHLY, CDR2 FYNNEI. The CDR3 sequence is 14 residues long. The junction had 0 bases not matched to a gene; V was cut back by 4 bases and J by 2 bases. The CDR3 sequence is CASSGTSGAYEQYF. CDR3 nucleotides: TGTGCCAGCAGTGGGACTAGCGGGGCCTACGAGCAGTACTTC. The whole variable domain, filled in from reference TRBV2 and TRBJ2-7, reads EPEVTQTPSHQVTQMGQEVILRCVPISNHLYFYWYRQILGQKVEFLVSFYNNEISEKSEIFDDQFSVERPDGSNFTLKIRSTKLEDSAMYFCASSGTSGAYEQYFGPGTRLTVT.

In this sample, this clone turned up a few times. The chain carries TRBV7-9 and TRBJ2-2; 12 bases are a match to TRBD2. Trimming took 11 bases from V and 6 from J; bases not matched to a gene: 4. The V gene's germline CDR1 is SEHNR and CDR2 FQNEAQ (reference sequence). The CDR3 has 13 amino acids. CDR3 sequence reads: CALTSGSAGELFF. CDR3 DNA sequence: TGTGCCCTGACTAGCGGGAGTGCCGGGGAGCTGTTTTTT.

In this sample, this clone turned up once. The chain joins TRBV19 to TRBJ2-1; 8 bases agree with TRBD2. The length of the CDR3 is 15 residues. Germline V gene data show CDR1 as LNHDA and CDR2 as SQIVND (reference sequence). Losses at the gene ends were 3 bases for V and 4 bases for J; bases not matched to a gene: 5. CDR3 residues: CASSISGGVYNEQFF. CDR3 nucleotides: TGTGCCAGTAGTATTTCGGGGGGGGTTTACAATGAGCAGTTCTTC. Full variable domain (outside the CDR3, taken from reference TRBV19 and TRBJ2-1): DGGITQSPKYLFRKEGQNVTLSCEQNLNHDAMYWYRQDPGQGLRLIYYSQIVNDFQKGDIAEGYSVSREKKESFPLTVTSAQKNPTAFYLCASSISGGVYNEQFFGPGTRLTVL.

This clone was counted between two and nine times. The chain links TRBV7-9 to TRBJ2-7; 7 nucleotides line up with TRBD1. Trimming at V came to 5 bases and at J to 2 bases, leaving 6 bases not matched to a gene. Per germline, CDR1 SEHNR and CDR2 FQNEAQ (reference sequence). The CDR3 covers 14 residues. The CDR3, as DNA: TGTGCCAGCAGCCAGGAGACAGGGACCTACGAGCAGTACTTC. It specifies CASSQETGTYEQYF.

The rearrangement joins TRBV4-1 to TRBJ1-4, with TRBD1 as a possible D gene (6 bases). The CDR3 covers 13 residues. V shed 3 bases and J shed 8 bases, with 10 bases lying between them. The germline V gene encodes CDR1 MGHRA and CDR2 YSYEKL. The CDR3 region has the DNA TGCGCCAGCAGCCAGGGCGGACAGGAAAAACTGTTTTTT. It codes for CASSQGGQEKLFF.

This clone showed up just once. The chain uses TRBV29-1 and TRBJ1-1; 8 bases fit TRBD1. CDR3 length equals 13 residues. Trimming took 6 bases from V and 2 from J; bases not matched to a gene: 5. Germline V CDR1 and CDR2: SQVTM, ANQGSEA. CDR3 sequence (DNA): TGCAGCGTCATGACAGGGGTTAACACTGAAGCTTTCTTT. This codes for CSVMTGVNTEAFF.

The gene calls are TRBV9 and TRBJ1-6; D remains ambiguous. Germline lookup yields CDR1 SGDLS and CDR2 YYNGEE. The CDR3 spans 14 residues. The V end was cut by 2 bases, the J end by 8 bases, with 11 bases between. Here the CDR3 DNA reads TGTGCCAGCAGCGTGGCAGCGGTCGATTCACCCCTCCACTTT. Amino acid sequence: CASSVAAVDSPLHF.

The chain is built from TRBV4-1 and TRBJ1-5; D remains ambiguous. Germline V CDR1 and CDR2: MGHRA, YSYEKL. The CDR3 runs 17 residues. The V and J ends lost 1 base and 2 bases respectively, with 15 bases between them. The CDR3, as DNA: TGCGCCAGCAGCCAAGGCCCCAGATCCTTTGGCAATCAGCCCCAGCATTTT. It is translated as CASSQGPRSFGNQPQHF.

V is TRBV6-1 and J is TRBJ1-2; 9 positions agree with TRBD1. The CDR3 is 18 residues long. Germline-derived CDR1 and CDR2 are MNHNS and SASEGT. Losses at the gene ends were 8 bases for V and 8 bases for J; bases not matched to a gene: 24. This CDR3 reads CASRVDGGQGGLRSGYTF. In nucleotides, the CDR3 is TGTGCCAGCCGTGTAGATGGGGGACAGGGAGGGCTTAGAAGCGGCTACACCTTC.

This chain links TRBV5-5 with TRBJ1-6; 8 bases map to TRBD1. Germline loops: CDR1 SGHKS, CDR2 YYEKEE (reference sequence). Trimming took 4 bases from V and 8 from J; bases not matched to a gene: 8. CDR3 length: 15 amino acids. CDR3 in amino acids: CASSGYRGSDSPLHF. As DNA, the CDR3 is TGTGCCAGCAGCGGGTACAGGGGGTCTGATTCACCCCTCCACTTT.

This sequence joins TRBV28 and TRBJ2-7; 9 bases line up with TRBD1. The CDR3 sequence is 15 residues long. V lost 4 bases, J lost 6 bases, and 10 bases stayed unmatched. Looked up from germline, CDR1 is MDHEN and CDR2 is SYDVKM. The CDR3 DNA reads as TGTGCCAGCAGTTCGACCTGGACAGGGGAGGCCGAGCAGTACTTC. Protein sequence: CASSSTWTGEAEQYF.

The rearrangement links TRBV7-9 to TRBJ1-2; weak D call: TRBD1 (5 bases). The CDR3 is made up of 14 amino acids. The V gene's germline CDR1 is SEHNR and CDR2 FQNEAQ (reference sequence). Trimming stripped 1 base from V and 4 bases from J, with 10 bases between. The CDR3, as DNA: TGTGCCAGCAGCTTAGGGGGGGAGCCCTATGGCTACACCTTC. It is translated as CASSLGGEPYGYTF.

J is TRBJ2-1 and V is TRBV5-1; 9 bases align to TRBD2. Germline values: CDR1 SGHRS, CDR2 YFSETQ. This CDR3 is built from 16 residues. The trim removed 0 bases at V and 9 bases at J, leaving 10 bases unmatched. The CDR3: CASSLAGLADFGEQFF. The CDR3 region has the DNA TGCGCCAGCAGCTTGGCGGGACTAGCAGATTTTGGTGAGCAGTTCTTC.

The V and J genes are TRBV7-2 and TRBJ1-5; D is uncertain. Deletions cut 4 bases from V and 6 bases from J, with 10 bases between. CDR1 and CDR2 from the germline V gene are SGHTA and FQGNSA. The CDR3 length is 13 residues. As DNA, the CDR3 is TGTGCCAGCAGCTCCTCAGATGTTCAGCCCCAGCATTTT. Amino acid sequence: CASSSSDVQPQHF. Drawing the rest from reference TRBV7-2 and TRBJ1-5, the complete variable domain is GAGVSQSPSNKVTEKGKDVELRCDPISGHTALYWYRQSLGQGLEFLIYFQGNSAPDKSGLPSDRFSAERTGGSVSTLTIQRTQQEDSAVYLCASSSSDVQPQHFGDGTRLSIL.

Here the CDR3 reads CASSLGRGQPQHF. In DNA, the CDR3 is TGTGCCAGTAGTTTAGGGAGGGGACAGCCCCAGCATTTT. The genes are TRBV19 and TRBJ1-5, with a tentative D call TRBD1 (5 bases). CDR3 length: 13 residues. Deletions cut 5 bases from V and 7 bases from J, with 12 bases between. Germline V gene lookup returns CDR1 LNHDA and CDR2 SQIVND (reference sequence). Filled out from reference TRBV19 and TRBJ1-5, the complete variable domain reads DGGITQSPKYLFRKEGQNVTLSCEQNLNHDAMYWYRQDPGQGLRLIYYSQIVNDFQKGDIAEGYSVSREKKESFPLTVTSAQKNPTAFYLCASSLGRGQPQHFGDGTRLSIL.

The rearrangement uses TRBV7-2 and TRBJ2-7; D possibly corresponds to TRBD1 (6 bases). The CDR3 is made up of 11 amino acids. CDR1 and CDR2 (germline): SGHTA, FQGNSA. The V end lost 6 bases, the J end lost 6 bases, and 9 bases lay between the germline ends. The CDR3 bases are TGTGCCAGCAGACAGGGTTCCGAGCAGTACTTC. This translates into CASRQGSEQYF.

This clone appeared once. The DNA of the CDR3 is TGCAGCGTTGAAACCCGCAGGGGGCTCTACGAGCAGTACTTC. As protein: CSVETRRGLYEQYF. The V and J genes are TRBV29-1 and TRBJ2-7; TRBD1 agrees at 8 bases. Unmatched junction bases numbered 6, after V lost 2 bases and J lost 3 bases. The CDR3 contains 14 residues. The germline V gene has CDR1 SQVTM and CDR2 ANQGSEA.

This CDR3 reads CASSRKLAGGYNEQFF. CDR3 nucleotide sequence: TGCGCCAGCAGCCGCAAACTAGCGGGAGGGTACAATGAGCAGTTCTTC. J is TRBJ2-1 and V is TRBV4-3; 13 bases match TRBD2. J was trimmed by 4 bases and V by 4 bases; bases with no gene match: 4. Germline CDR1 LGHNA, CDR2 YSLEER. The CDR3 covers 16 residues.

The rearrangement uses TRBV7-2 and TRBJ1-2, with D possibly TRBD1 on 6 matching bases. The CDR3 sequence is 13 residues long. V dropped 2 bases and J dropped 7 bases, with 11 bases sitting between them. Germline values: CDR1 SGHTA, CDR2 FQGNSA. Here the CDR3 DNA reads TGTGCCAGCAGCTTAAACAGGGACCCTGGCTACACCTTC. This translates into CASSLNRDPGYTF.